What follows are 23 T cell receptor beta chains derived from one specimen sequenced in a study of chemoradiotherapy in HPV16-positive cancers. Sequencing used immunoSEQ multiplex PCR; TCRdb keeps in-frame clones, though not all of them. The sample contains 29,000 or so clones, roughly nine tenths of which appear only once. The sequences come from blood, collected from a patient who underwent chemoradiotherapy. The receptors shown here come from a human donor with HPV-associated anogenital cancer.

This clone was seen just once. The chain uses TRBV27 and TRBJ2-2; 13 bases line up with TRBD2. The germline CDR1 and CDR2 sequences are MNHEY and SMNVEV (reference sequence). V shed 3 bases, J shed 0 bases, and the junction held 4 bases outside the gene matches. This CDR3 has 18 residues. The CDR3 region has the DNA TGTGCCAGCAGTTTTAGGACTAGCGGGGGATCGAACACCGGGGAGCTGTTTTTT. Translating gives CASSFRTSGGSNTGELFF.

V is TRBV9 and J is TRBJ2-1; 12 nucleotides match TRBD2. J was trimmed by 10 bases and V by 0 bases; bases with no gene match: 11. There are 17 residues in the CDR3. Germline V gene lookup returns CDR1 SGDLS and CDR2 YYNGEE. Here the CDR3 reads CASSVGNLAGGPGEQFF. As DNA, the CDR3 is TGTGCCAGCAGCGTAGGAAACCTAGCGGGGGGGCCAGGGGAGCAGTTCTTC.

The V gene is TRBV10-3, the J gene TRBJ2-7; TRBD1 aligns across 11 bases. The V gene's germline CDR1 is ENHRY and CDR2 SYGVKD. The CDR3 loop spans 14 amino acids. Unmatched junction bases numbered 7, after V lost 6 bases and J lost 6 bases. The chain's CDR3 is CAIRSGTGGSEQYF. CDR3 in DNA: TGTGCCATCAGATCCGGGACAGGGGGGTCCGAGCAGTACTTC.

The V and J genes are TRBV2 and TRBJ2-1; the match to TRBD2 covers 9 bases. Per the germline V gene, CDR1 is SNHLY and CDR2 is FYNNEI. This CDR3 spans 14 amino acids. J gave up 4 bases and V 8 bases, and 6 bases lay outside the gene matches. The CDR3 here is CASAATSGYNEQFF. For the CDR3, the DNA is TGTGCCAGCGCGGCGACTAGCGGATACAATGAGCAGTTCTTC.

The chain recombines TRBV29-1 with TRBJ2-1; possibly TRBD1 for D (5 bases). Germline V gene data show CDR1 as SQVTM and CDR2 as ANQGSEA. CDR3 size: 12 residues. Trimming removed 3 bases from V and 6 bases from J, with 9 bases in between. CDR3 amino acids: CSVELGANEQFF. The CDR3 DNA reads TGCAGCGTTGAGCTAGGGGCCAATGAGCAGTTCTTC.

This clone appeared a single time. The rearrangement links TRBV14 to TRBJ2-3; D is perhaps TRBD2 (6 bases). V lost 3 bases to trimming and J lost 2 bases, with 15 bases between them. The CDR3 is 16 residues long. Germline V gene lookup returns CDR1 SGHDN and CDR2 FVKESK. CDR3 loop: CASSQPGLSPTDTQYF. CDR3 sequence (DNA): TGTGCCAGCAGCCAGCCGGGACTCTCTCCCACAGATACGCAGTATTTT.

CDR3 region: CASSFLSGQGYEQYF. CDR3 nucleotides: TGTGCCAGCTCATTTCTCTCCGGACAGGGCTACGAGCAGTACTTC. This chain joins TRBV18 and TRBJ2-7, with 8 bases matching TRBD1. With V trimmed by 5 bases and J by 3 bases, 9 bases remained unmatched. The CDR3 runs 15 residues. Germline V gene data show CDR1 as KGHSH and CDR2 as LQKENI. Using reference TRBV18 and TRBJ2-7 for the parts outside the CDR3, the full variable domain is NAGVMQNPRHLVRRRGQEARLRCSPMKGHSHVYWYRQLPEEGLKFMVYLQKENIIDESGMPKERFSAEFPKEGPSILRIQQVVRGDSAAYFCASSFLSGQGYEQYFGPGTRLTVT.

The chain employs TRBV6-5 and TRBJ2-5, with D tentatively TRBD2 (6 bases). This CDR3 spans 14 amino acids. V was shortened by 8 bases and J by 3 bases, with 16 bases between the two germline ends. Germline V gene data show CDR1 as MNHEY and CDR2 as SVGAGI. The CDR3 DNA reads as TGTGCCAGCCAAATTCGGCGGGGAGAAGAGACCCAGTACTTC. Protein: CASQIRRGEETQYF.

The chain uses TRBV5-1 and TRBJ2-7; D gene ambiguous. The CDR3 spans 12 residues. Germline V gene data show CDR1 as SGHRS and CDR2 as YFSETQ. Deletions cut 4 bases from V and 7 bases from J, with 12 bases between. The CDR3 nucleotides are TGCGCCAGCAGCCCCCCCTCGGAAGAGCAGTACTTC. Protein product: CASSPPSEEQYF.

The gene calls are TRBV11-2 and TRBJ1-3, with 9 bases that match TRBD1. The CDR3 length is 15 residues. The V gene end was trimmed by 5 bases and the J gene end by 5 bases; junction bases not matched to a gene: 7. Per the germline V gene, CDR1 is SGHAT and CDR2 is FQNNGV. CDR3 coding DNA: TGTGCCAGCAGCACCCGACAGGGGGACAGAAACACCATATATTTT. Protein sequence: CASSTRQGDRNTIYF.

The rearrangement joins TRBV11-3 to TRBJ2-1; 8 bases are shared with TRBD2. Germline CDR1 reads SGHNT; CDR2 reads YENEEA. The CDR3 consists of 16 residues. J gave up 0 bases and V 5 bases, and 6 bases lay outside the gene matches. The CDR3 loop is CASSLGGGSSYNEQFF. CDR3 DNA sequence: TGTGCCAGCAGCCTGGGCGGGGGGAGCTCCTACAATGAGCAGTTCTTC.

This CDR3 reads CASSLSRVGEQFF. DNA of the CDR3: TGCGCCAGCAGCTTGTCCAGGGTTGGTGAGCAGTTCTTC. The V and J genes are TRBV5-1 and TRBJ2-1, with D perhaps TRBD1 (5 bases). CDR1 and CDR2 (germline): SGHRS, YFSETQ. This CDR3 region has 13 residues. Trimming shortened V by 1 base and J by 9 bases, and 11 bases separated the two germline ends.

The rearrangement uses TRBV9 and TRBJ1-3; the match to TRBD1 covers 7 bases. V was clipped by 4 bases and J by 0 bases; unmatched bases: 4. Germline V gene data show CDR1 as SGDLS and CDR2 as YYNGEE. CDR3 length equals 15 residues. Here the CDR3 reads CASSSGTVSGNTIYF. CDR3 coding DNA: TGTGCCAGCAGCTCAGGGACAGTCTCTGGAAACACCATATATTTT.

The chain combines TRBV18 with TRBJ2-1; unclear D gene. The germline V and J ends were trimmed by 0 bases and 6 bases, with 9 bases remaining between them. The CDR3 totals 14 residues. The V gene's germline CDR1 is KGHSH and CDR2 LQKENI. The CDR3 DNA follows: TGTGCCAGCTCACCACCGATGGGAACCAATGAGCAGTTCTTC. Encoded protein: CASSPPMGTNEQFF.

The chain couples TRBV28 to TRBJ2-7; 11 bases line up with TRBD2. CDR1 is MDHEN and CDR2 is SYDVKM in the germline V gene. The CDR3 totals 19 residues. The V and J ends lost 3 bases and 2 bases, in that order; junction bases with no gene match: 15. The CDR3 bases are TGTGCCAGCAGTTTCTCCCCTAGCGGGGGGAGCTCGTTCCCCTACGAGCAGTACTTC. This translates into CASSFSPSGGSSFPYEQYF.

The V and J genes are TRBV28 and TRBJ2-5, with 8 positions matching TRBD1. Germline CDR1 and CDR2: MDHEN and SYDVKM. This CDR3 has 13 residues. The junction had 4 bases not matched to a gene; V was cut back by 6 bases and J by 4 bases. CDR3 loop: CASSRGQGETQYF. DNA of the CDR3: TGTGCCAGCAGCCGCGGACAGGGAGAGACCCAGTACTTC.

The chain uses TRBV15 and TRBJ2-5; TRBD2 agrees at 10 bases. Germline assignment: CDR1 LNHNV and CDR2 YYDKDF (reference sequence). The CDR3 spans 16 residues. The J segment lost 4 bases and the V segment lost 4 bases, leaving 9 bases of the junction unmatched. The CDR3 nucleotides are TGTGCCACCAGCACGCGTAGGGGACTAGCGAGAGAGACCCAGTACTTC. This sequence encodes CATSTRRGLARETQYF.

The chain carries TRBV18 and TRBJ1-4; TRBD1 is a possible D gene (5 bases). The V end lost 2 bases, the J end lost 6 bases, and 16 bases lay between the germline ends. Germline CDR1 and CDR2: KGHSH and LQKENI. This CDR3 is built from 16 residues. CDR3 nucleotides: TGTGCCAGCTCACCAAGGGTCAGGTGGGACGATGAAAAACTGTTTTTT. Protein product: CASSPRVRWDDEKLFF.

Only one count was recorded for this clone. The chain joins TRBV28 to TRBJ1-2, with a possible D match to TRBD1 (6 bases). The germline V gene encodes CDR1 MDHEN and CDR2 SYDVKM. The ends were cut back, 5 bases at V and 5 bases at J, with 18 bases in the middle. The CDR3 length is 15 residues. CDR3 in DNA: TGTGCCAGCAGTATTACAGGGAGGGATTGGTATGGCTACACCTTC. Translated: CASSITGRDWYGYTF.

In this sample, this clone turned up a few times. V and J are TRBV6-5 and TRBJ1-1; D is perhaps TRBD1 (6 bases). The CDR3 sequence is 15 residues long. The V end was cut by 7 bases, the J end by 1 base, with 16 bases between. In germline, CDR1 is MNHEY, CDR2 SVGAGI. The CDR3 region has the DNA TGTGCCAGCACCCTAGGACAGTCAAGGAACACTGAAGCTTTCTTT. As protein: CASTLGQSRNTEAFF.

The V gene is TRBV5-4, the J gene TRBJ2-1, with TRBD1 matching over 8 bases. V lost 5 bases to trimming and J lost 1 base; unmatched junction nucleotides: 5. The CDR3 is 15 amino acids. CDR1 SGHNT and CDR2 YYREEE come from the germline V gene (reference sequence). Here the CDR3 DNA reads TGTGCCAGCAGTCCAGGACAGGGTTCCTACAATGAGCAGTTCTTC. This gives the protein CASSPGQGSYNEQFF.

In DNA, the CDR3 is TGCGCCAGCAGCCACAGCACAGATACGCAGTATTTT. The encoded protein is CASSHSTDTQYF. The V and J genes are TRBV10-1 and TRBJ2-3; unclear D gene. The CDR3 totals 12 residues. Per germline, CDR1 WNHNN and CDR2 SYGVQD (reference sequence). Trimming shortened V by 6 bases and J by 0 bases, and 4 bases separated the two germline ends.

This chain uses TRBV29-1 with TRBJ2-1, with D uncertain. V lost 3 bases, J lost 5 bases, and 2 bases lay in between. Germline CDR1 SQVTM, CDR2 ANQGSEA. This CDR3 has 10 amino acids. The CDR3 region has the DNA TGCAGCGTTGAGCACAATGAGCAGTTCTTC. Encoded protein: CSVEHNEQFF.